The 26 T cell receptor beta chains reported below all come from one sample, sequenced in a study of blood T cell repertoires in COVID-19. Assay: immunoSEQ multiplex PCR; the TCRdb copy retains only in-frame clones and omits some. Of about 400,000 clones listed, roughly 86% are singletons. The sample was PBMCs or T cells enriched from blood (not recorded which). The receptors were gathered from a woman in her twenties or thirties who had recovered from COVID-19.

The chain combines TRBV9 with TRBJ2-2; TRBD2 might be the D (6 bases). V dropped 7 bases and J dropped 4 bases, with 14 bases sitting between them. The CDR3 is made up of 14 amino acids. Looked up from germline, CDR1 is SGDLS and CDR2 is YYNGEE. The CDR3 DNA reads TGTGCCAGCGGAAAGCTAGCGCCCACCGGGGAGCTGTTTTTT. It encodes CASGKLAPTGELFF.

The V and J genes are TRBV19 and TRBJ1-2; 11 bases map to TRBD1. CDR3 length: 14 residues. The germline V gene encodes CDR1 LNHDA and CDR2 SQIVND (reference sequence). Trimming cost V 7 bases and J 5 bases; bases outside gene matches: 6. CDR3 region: CASTTGQGGYGYTF. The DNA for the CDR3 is TGTGCCAGTACCACGGGACAGGGGGGTTATGGCTACACCTTC.

The CDR3 is CASGFSGWREQAFF. CDR3 sequence (DNA): TGTGCTAGTGGTTTTTCGGGTTGGAGGGAGCAAGCTTTCTTT. The J gene is TRBJ1-1, the V gene TRBV12-5; no definite D call. Germline V gene lookup returns CDR1 LGHNT and CDR2 FRNRAP. The CDR3 contains 14 residues. The ends were cut back, 3 bases at V and 9 bases at J, with 17 bases in the middle.

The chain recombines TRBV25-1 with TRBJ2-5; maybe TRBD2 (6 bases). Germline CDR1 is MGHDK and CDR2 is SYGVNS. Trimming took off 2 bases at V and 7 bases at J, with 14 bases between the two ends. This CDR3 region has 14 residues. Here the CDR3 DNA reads TGTGCCAGCAGTGAAGGAGGGAGACAGCGGACCCAGTACTTC. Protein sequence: CASSEGGRQRTQYF.

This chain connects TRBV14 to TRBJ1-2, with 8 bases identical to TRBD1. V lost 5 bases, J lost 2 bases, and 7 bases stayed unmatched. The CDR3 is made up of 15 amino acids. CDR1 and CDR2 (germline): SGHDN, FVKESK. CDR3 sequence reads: CASSKQGGVNYGYTF. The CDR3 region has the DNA TGTGCCAGCAGCAAACAGGGGGGAGTGAACTATGGCTACACCTTC.

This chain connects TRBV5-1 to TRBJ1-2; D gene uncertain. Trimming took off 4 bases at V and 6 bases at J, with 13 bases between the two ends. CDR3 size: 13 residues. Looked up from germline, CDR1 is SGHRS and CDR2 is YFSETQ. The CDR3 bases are TGCGCCAGCAGCCTAGGAGGGAGCAATGGCTACACCTTC. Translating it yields CASSLGGSNGYTF.

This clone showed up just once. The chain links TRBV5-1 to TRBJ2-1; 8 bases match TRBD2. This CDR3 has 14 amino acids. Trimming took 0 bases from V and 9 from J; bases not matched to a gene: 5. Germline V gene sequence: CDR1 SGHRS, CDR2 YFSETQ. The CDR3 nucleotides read TGCGCCAGCAGCTTGGCCGGGACTAGAAGTGAGCAGTTCTTC. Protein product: CASSLAGTRSEQFF. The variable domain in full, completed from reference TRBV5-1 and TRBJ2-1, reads KAGVTQTPRYLIKTRGQQVTLSCSPISGHRSVSWYQQTPGQGLQFLFEYFSETQRNKGNFPGRFSGRQFSNSRSEMNVSTLELGDSALYLCASSLAGTRSEQFFGPGTRLTVL.

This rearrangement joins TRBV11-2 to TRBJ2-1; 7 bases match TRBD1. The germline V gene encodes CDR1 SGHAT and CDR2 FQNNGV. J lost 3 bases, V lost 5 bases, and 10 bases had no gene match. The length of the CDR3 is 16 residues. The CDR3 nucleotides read TGTGCCAGCAGCCCATTGACAGGGTCAAGCTACAATGAGCAGTTCTTC. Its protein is CASSPLTGSSYNEQFF.

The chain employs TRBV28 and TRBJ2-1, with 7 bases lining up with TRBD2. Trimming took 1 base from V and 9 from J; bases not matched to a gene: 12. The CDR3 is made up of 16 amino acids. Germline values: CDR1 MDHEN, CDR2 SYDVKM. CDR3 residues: CASSLSWGGSGSEQFF. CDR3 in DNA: TGTGCCAGCAGTTTATCGTGGGGGGGATCGGGTTCTGAGCAGTTCTTC.

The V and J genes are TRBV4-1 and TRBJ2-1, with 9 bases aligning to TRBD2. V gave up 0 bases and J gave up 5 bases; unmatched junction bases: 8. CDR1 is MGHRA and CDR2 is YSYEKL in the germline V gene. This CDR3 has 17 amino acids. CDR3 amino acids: CASSQEVPSGIHNEQFF. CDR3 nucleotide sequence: TGCGCCAGCAGCCAAGAGGTCCCTAGCGGGATCCACAATGAGCAGTTCTTC.

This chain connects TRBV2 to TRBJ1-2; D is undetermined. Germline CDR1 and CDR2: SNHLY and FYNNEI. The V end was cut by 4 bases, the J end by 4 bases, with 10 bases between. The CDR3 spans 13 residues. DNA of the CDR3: TGTGCCAGCAGTGGACGGGAGACCTATGGCTACACCTTC. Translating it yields CASSGRETYGYTF.

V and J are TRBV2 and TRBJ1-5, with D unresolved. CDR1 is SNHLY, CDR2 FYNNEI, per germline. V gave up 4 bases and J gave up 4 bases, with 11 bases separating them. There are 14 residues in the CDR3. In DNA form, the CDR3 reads TGTGCCAGCAGTGTAACGAGAGCTAATCAGCCCCAGCATTTT. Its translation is CASSVTRANQPQHF.

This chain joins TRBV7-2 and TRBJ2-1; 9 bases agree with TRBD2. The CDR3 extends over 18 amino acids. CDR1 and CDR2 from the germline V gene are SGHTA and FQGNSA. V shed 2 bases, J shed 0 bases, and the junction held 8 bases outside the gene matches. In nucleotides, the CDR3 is TGTGCCAGCAGCTTACAGCGGGGGGCAATTAGCTCCTACAATGAGCAGTTCTTC. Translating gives CASSLQRGAISSYNEQFF.

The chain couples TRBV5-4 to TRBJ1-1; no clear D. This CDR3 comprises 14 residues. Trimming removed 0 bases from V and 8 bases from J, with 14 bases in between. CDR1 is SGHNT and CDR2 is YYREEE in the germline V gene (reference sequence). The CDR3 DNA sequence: TGTGCCAGCAGCTTGGTTTCAGGTGTGACAGAAGCTTTCTTT. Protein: CASSLVSGVTEAFF.

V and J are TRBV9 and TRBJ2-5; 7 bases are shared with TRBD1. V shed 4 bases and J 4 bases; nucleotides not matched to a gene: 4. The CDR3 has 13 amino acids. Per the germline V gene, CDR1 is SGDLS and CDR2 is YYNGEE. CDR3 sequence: CASSTRGRETQYF. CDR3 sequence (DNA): TGTGCCAGCAGCACTAGGGGGCGAGAGACCCAGTACTTC.

CDR3 in amino acids: CASSPSPGGGLRDEAFF. The CDR3 coding sequence is TGTGCCAGCAGCCCCTCCCCTGGGGGCGGACTTCGAGATGAAGCTTTCTTT. The J gene is TRBJ1-1, the V gene TRBV4-2; tentatively, D is TRBD1 (6 bases). Germline CDR1 LGHNA, CDR2 YNFKEQ. This CDR3 has 17 residues. V was shortened by 4 bases and J by 7 bases, with 25 bases between the two germline ends.

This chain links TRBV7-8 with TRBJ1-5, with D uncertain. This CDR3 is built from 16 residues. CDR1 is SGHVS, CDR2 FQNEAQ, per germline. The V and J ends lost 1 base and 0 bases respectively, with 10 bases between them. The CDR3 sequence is CASSLVESYSNQPQHF. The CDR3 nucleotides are TGTGCCAGCAGCTTAGTAGAGTCTTATAGCAATCAGCCCCAGCATTTT.

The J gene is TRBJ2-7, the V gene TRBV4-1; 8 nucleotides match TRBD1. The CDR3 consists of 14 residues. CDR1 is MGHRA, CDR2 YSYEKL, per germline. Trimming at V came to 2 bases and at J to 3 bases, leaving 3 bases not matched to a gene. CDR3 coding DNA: TGCGCCAGCAGCCAACAACAGGGGGGCTACGAGCAGTACTTC. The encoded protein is CASSQQQGGYEQYF.

The CDR3 spells CATTAGVTDTQYF. The CDR3 DNA sequence: TGTGCCACCACAGCGGGAGTTACAGATACGCAGTATTTT. The rearrangement links TRBV24-1 to TRBJ2-3, with TRBD2 identical over 8 bases. CDR1 is KGHDR, CDR2 SFDVKD, per germline. The CDR3 loop spans 13 amino acids. Germline trimming cut 8 bases from V and 3 bases from J; bases unmatched to any gene: 3.

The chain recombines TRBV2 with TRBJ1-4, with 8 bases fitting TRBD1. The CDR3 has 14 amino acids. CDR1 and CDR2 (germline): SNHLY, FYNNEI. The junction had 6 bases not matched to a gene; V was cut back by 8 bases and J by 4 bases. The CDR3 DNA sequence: TGTGCCAGCCAGAGGGACAGGAATAATGAAAAACTGTTTTTT. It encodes CASQRDRNNEKLFF.

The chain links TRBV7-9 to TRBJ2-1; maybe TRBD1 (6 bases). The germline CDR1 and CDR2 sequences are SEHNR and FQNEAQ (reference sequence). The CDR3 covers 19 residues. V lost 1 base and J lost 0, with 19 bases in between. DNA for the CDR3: TGTGCCAGCAGCTTAGGTTTACTGATTTTGGACAGCTCCTACAATGAGCAGTTCTTC. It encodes CASSLGLLILDSSYNEQFF.

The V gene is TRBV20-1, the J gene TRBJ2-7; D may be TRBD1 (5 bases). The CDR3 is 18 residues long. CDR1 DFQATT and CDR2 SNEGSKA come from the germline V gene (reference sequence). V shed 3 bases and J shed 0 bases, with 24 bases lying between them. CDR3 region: CSASRAGVSTASSYEQYF. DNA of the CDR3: TGCAGTGCTAGTAGGGCTGGGGTCTCGACAGCGAGCTCCTACGAGCAGTACTTC.

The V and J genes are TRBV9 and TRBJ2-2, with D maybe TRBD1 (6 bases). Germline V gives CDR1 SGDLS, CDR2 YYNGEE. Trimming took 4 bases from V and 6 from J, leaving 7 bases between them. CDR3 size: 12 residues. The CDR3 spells CASSQGPGELFF. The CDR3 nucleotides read TGTGCCAGCAGCCAGGGGCCCGGGGAGCTGTTTTTT.

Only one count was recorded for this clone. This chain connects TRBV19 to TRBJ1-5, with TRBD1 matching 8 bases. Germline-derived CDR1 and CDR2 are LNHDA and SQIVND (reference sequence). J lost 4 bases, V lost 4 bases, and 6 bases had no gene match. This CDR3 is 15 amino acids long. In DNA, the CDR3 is TGTGCCAGTAGTACAAGGGACAGGATGAATCAGCCCCAGCATTTT. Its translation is CASSTRDRMNQPQHF.

The CDR3 DNA reads as TGTGCCAGCTCAGTTTCGGGGTATGGCTACACCTTC. Residues: CASSVSGYGYTF. The chain is built from TRBV7-9 and TRBJ1-2; D is unclear. Deletions cut 8 bases from V and 5 bases from J, with 12 bases between. CDR3 length: 12 amino acids. Per germline, CDR1 SEHNR and CDR2 FQNEAQ (reference sequence).

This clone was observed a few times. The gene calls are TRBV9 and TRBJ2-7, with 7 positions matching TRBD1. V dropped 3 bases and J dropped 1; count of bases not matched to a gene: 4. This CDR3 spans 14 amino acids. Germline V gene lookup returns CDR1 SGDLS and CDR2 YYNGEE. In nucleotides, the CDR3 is TGTGCCAGCAGCGCCGGGACAGAGTCCTACGAGCAGTACTTC. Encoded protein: CASSAGTESYEQYF. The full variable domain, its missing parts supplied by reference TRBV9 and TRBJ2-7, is DSGVTQTPKHLITATGQRVTLRCSPRSGDLSVYWYQQSLDQGLQFLIQYYNGEERAKGNILERFSAQQFPDLHSELNLSSLELGDSALYFCASSAGTESYEQYFGPGTRLTVT.